This T cell receptor beta chain was sequenced during a study of blood T cell repertoires in COVID-19. Looking at the study overall: The study drew acute and convalescent COVID-19 samples from the United States, Italy and Spain. From T cells, B-cell-depleted T cells, or PBMCs came the material, which was cDNA or gDNA.

The CDR3 is 15 residues long. Per the germline V gene, CDR1 is KGHSH and CDR2 is LQKENI. Trimming left V 3 bases short and J 5 bases short, with 11 bases between. In the original processing: Estimation of nucleated cell counts was performed using reference gene primer amplification. This table comes from immunoSEQ multiplex PCR, and its TCRdb copy is limited to in-frame clones, with some not included. V and J calls and clone size follow that table, whereas D and trimming were derived from the DNA. The sample consists of more than 150,000 clones, roughly 78% of them appearing once. The sequence came from a woman older than 75 with active or convalescent COVID-19. The chain links TRBV18 to TRBJ1-6, with D perhaps matching TRBD1 (5 bases). Sequenced input: peripheral blood. The CDR3 protein is CASSPGRVDNSPLHF. CDR3 nucleotide sequence: TGTGCCAGCTCACCGGGCAGGGTGGATAATTCACCCCTCCACTTT.